This TCR beta chain appears in the sequencing data of a study of cytomegalovirus exposure and HLA in healthy donors. The PCR was carried out with 60 Vbeta primers and 13 Jbeta primers. Measured with immunoSEQ multiplex PCR; TCRdb has only the in-frame clones, and not every one. This sample has around 110,000 clones, with about four fifths found just once. The CDR3 sequence is 16 residues long. Trimming cost V 5 bases and J 0 bases, with 14 bases left between them. The germline gives CDR1 SNHLY, CDR2 FYNNEI. Regarding this clone: Its target is unknown.

The study, taken as a whole, reports: A later analysis found most CMV-associated TCR beta chains apparently HLA-restricted. Prior analysis indicated that the majority of TCR beta V segments exhibited productivity approximately 87% or approximately 30% of the time. Differences between HLA loci emerged in a later analysis of TCR association rates, with DRB1 most and HLA-C fewest. Roughly uniform depth of sequencing across donors was assumed in presence/absence analyses.

This sequence was found in a woman in her late teens or twenties in good health and CMV-seronegative. This chain uses TRBV2 with TRBJ1-5; D may be TRBD1 (5 bases). Material for sequencing was PBMCs. CDR3 amino acids: CASSPLRQLSNQPQHF. The CDR3 nucleotides read TGTGCCAGCAGTCCCCTACGACAGCTTAGCAATCAGCCCCAGCATTTT.